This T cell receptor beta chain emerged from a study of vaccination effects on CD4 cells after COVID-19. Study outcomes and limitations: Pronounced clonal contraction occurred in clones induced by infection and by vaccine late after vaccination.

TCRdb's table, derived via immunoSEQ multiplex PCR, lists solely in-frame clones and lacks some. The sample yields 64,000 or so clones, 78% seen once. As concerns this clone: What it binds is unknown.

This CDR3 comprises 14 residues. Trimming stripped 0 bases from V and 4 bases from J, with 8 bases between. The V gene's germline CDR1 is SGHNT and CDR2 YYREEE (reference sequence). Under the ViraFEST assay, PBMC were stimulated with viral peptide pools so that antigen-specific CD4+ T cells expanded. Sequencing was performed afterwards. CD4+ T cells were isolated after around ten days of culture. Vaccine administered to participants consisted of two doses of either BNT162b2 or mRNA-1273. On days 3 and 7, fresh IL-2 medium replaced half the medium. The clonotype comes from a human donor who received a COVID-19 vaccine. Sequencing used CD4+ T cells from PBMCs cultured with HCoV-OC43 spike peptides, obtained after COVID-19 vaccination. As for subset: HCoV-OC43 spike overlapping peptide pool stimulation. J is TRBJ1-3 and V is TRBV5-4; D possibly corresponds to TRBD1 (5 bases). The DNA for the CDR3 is TGTGCCAGCAGCTTGGAAGGGGTCGGAAACACCATATATTTT. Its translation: CASSLEGVGNTIYF.